The clone carrying this T cell receptor beta chain was recorded many times. Antigen: not known. This record belongs to a study of metastatic and nonmetastatic thyroid tumors. Study at large: A comparison of repertoires was made across blood and tumor or nodule tissue from malignant and benign thyroid patients.

Study observations and caveats: A significant increase in TCR beta diversity was reportedly seen in malignant thyroid tumors relative to benign nodules, in blood and tumor.

Trimming took 6 bases from V and 8 from J; bases not matched to a gene: 11. The CDR3 extends over 16 amino acids. In the source study's methods: In papillary thyroid cancer, a distant-metastasis classifier was built using CDR3 differences across clinicopathological groups. TCRdb redid the clone calls on the PCR reads using MiXCR. The V and J calls shown here were made by TCRdb, not taken from the authors' results. Here the sample spans tens of thousands of clones, around 16% being singletons. Every patient underwent thyroid surgery untreated. The specimen sequenced was blood. The V and J genes are TRBV12-3 or TRBV12-4 and TRBJ2-1, with 12 bases aligning to TRBD2. This sequence was found in a male donor with papillary thyroid cancer or a benign thyroid nodule (not recorded which). Some clones in this sample may be carry-over from other donors' samples. CDR3 nucleotides: TGTGCCAGCAGCAAGACTAGCGGGGGACTACGGTATGAGCAGTTCTTC. The encoded protein is CASSKTSGGLRYEQFF.